The rows below give T cell receptor beta chains drawn from one sample of a study of identical twins' blood T cells. TCRdb analysed the 5' RACE reads with MiXCR anew, one entry per CDR3 protein. The sample has roughly 380,000 distinct CDR3 sequences, roughly 28% seen once. The specimen sequenced was PBMCs. The receptors were gathered from a woman between 18 and 49 years old in good health. The CDR3 runs from the conserved cysteine through the conserved F or W. D genes are given only for firm matches. The listing skips clone size in some rows; elsewhere it reads once, few, many or a size class.

J gene: TRBJ1-1
D gene: -
CDR3 length: 12
V gene: TRBV20-1
clone size: -
CDR3 protein: CSARDRVTKAFF
CDR3 DNA: TGCAGTGCTAGAGATCGAGTAACTAAAGCTTTCTTT

J gene: TRBJ2-1
D gene: TRBD2
CDR3 length: 19
V gene: TRBV5-1
clone size: -
CDR3 protein: CASSFLSGRRGSSYNEQFF
CDR3 DNA: TGCGCCAGCAGCTTCCTCAGCGGGAGGCGTGGGAGCTCCTACAATGAGCAGTTCTTC

J gene: TRBJ2-2
D gene: -
CDR3 length: 13
V gene: TRBV11-2
clone size: many
CDR3 protein: CASSSTVTGELFF
CDR3 DNA: TGTGCCAGCAGCTCGACAGTAACCGGGGAGCTGTTTTTT

J gene: TRBJ1-2
D gene: TRBD1
CDR3 length: 17
V gene: TRBV10-3
clone size: -
CDR3 protein: CAISEATGEWENYGYTF
CDR3 DNA: TGTGCCATCAGTGAGGCGACAGGGGAGTGGGAGAACTATGGCTACACCTTC

J gene: TRBJ2-5
D gene: -
CDR3 length: 11
V gene: TRBV5-6
clone size: -
CDR3 protein: CASSLDGTQYF
CDR3 DNA: TGTGCCAGCAGCTTGGATGGGACCCAGTACTTC

J gene: TRBJ1-4
D gene: TRBD1
CDR3 length: 18
V gene: TRBV27
clone size: many
CDR3 protein: CASSLITPYGTGNEKLFF
CDR3 DNA: TGTGCCAGCAGTTTAATCACTCCATACGGGACAGGGAATGAAAAACTGTTTTTT

J gene: TRBJ1-1
D gene: -
CDR3 length: 13
V gene: TRBV6-2/TRBV6-3
clone size: -
CDR3 protein: CASSPSRGAEAFF
CDR3 DNA: TGTGCCAGCAGCCCCAGTCGGGGCGCTGAAGCTTTCTTT

J gene: TRBJ2-2
D gene: -
CDR3 length: 13
V gene: TRBV7-2
clone size: -
CDR3 protein: CASSLKISGELFF
CDR3 DNA: TGTGCCAGCAGCCTTAAAATTTCCGGGGAGCTGTTTTTT

J gene: TRBJ2-7
D gene: -
CDR3 length: 16
V gene: TRBV23-1
clone size: -
CDR3 protein: CASSPSWSSRRYEQYF
CDR3 DNA: TGCGCCAGCAGTCCCTCGTGGTCTAGCAGGAGATACGAGCAGTACTTC

J gene: TRBJ1-5
D gene: TRBD1
CDR3 length: 14
V gene: TRBV20-1
clone size: -
CDR3 protein: CSAARQGAIQPQHF
CDR3 DNA: TGCAGTGCTGCGCGACAGGGGGCGATTCAGCCCCAGCATTTT

J gene: TRBJ2-3
D gene: TRBD1
CDR3 length: 14
V gene: TRBV29-1
clone size: many
CDR3 protein: CSVEQGASLSTQYF
CDR3 DNA: TGCAGCGTTGAACAGGGGGCATCACTGTCTACGCAGTATTTT

J gene: TRBJ1-1
D gene: -
CDR3 length: 14
V gene: TRBV6-5
clone size: -
CDR3 protein: CASSFDMDSVEAFF
CDR3 DNA: TGTGCCAGCAGCTTCGACATGGATTCGGTTGAAGCTTTCTTT

J gene: TRBJ2-2
D gene: -
CDR3 length: 15
V gene: TRBV11-1
clone size: -
CDR3 protein: CASSRTGFYTGELFF
CDR3 DNA: TGTGCCAGCAGCCGCACAGGGTTCTACACCGGGGAGCTGTTTTTT

J gene: TRBJ2-1
D gene: TRBD2
CDR3 length: 12
V gene: TRBV27
clone size: -
CDR3 protein: CASTTSGNEQFF
CDR3 DNA: TGTGCCAGCACAACTAGCGGCAATGAGCAGTTCTTC

J gene: TRBJ2-1
D gene: -
CDR3 length: 12
V gene: TRBV7-2
clone size: -
CDR3 protein: CASLLGFDEQFF
CDR3 DNA: TGTGCCAGCTTGCTGGGGTTCGATGAGCAGTTCTTC

J gene: TRBJ2-4
D gene: -
CDR3 length: 15
V gene: TRBV7-2
clone size: -
CDR3 protein: CASSLEVSGLNIQYF
CDR3 DNA: TGTGCCAGCAGCTTAGAGGTTTCCGGCTTGAACATTCAGTACTTC

J gene: TRBJ1-2
D gene: -
CDR3 length: 14
V gene: TRBV12-5
clone size: -
CDR3 protein: CASGYWRDNYGYTF
CDR3 DNA: TGTGCTAGTGGTTATTGGAGGGACAACTATGGCTACACCTTC

J gene: TRBJ2-4
D gene: -
CDR3 length: 15
V gene: TRBV10-3
clone size: many
CDR3 protein: CAISVEFLAKNIQYF
CDR3 DNA: TGTGCCATCAGTGTAGAGTTTCTAGCCAAAAACATTCAGTACTTC

J gene: TRBJ2-7
D gene: -
CDR3 length: 14
V gene: TRBV7-9
clone size: once
CDR3 protein: CASRKTAGRHEQYF
CDR3 DNA: TGTGCCAGCAGAAAGACTGCAGGGAGGCACGAGCAGTACTTC

J gene: TRBJ1-2
D gene: -
CDR3 length: 14
V gene: TRBV9
clone size: -
CDR3 protein: CASSVSGGNYGYTF
CDR3 DNA: TGTGCCAGCAGCGTAAGTGGAGGGAACTATGGCTACACCTTC

J gene: TRBJ2-2
D gene: -
CDR3 length: 16
V gene: TRBV12-3/TRBV12-4
clone size: few
CDR3 protein: CASSPPRTANTGELFF
CDR3 DNA: TGTGCCAGCAGCCCCCCCCGGACCGCGAACACCGGGGAGCTGTTTTTT

J gene: TRBJ1-4
D gene: -
CDR3 length: 13
V gene: TRBV20-1
clone size: -
CDR3 protein: CSAGGGSNEKLFF
CDR3 DNA: TGCAGTGCGGGGGGCGGGTCTAATGAAAAACTGTTTTTT

J gene: TRBJ1-2
D gene: -
CDR3 length: 14
V gene: TRBV15
clone size: few
CDR3 protein: CATSISDGAAGYTF
CDR3 DNA: TGTGCCACCAGCATATCCGATGGGGCGGCTGGCTACACCTTC

J gene: TRBJ2-1
D gene: -
CDR3 length: 12
V gene: TRBV12-3/TRBV12-4
clone size: few
CDR3 protein: CASTYQWAHQIF
CDR3 DNA: TGTGCCAGCACCTATCAATGGGCGCATCAGATCTTC

J gene: TRBJ1-4
D gene: -
CDR3 length: 14
V gene: TRBV7-2
clone size: -
CDR3 protein: CASSFDVQAEKLFF
CDR3 DNA: TGTGCCAGCAGCTTTGATGTGCAGGCTGAAAAACTGTTTTTT

J gene: TRBJ1-4
D gene: -
CDR3 length: 13
V gene: TRBV20-1
clone size: -
CDR3 protein: CSAREGWDEKLFF
CDR3 DNA: TGCAGTGCTAGAGAGGGGTGGGATGAAAAACTGTTTTTT

J gene: TRBJ2-2
D gene: -
CDR3 length: 14
V gene: TRBV6-4
clone size: -
CDR3 protein: CSTRGGEDTGELFF
CDR3 DNA: TGTTCCACCCGAGGAGGGGAGGACACCGGGGAGCTGTTTTTT

J gene: TRBJ1-1
D gene: -
CDR3 length: 15
V gene: TRBV20-1
clone size: -
CDR3 protein: CSAGGSQGRNTEAFF
CDR3 DNA: TGCAGTGCTGGAGGGTCACAGGGTCGGAACACTGAAGCTTTCTTT

J gene: TRBJ1-5
D gene: -
CDR3 length: 14
V gene: TRBV20-1
clone size: -
CDR3 protein: CSAGRGAGNQPQHF
CDR3 DNA: TGCAGTGCTGGTAGAGGGGCTGGCAATCAGCCCCAGCATTTT

J gene: TRBJ2-3
D gene: TRBD2
CDR3 length: 16
V gene: TRBV12-3/TRBV12-4
clone size: few
CDR3 protein: CASSLRVREDPDTQYF
CDR3 DNA: TGTGCCAGCAGTTTAAGGGTCCGGGAGGACCCAGATACGCAGTATTTT

J gene: TRBJ1-2
D gene: -
CDR3 length: 14
V gene: TRBV12-3/TRBV12-4
clone size: -
CDR3 protein: CASSFWTGNYGYTF
CDR3 DNA: TGTGCCAGCAGTTTTTGGACGGGAAACTATGGCTACACCTTC

J gene: TRBJ2-5
D gene: TRBD2
CDR3 length: 14
V gene: TRBV18
clone size: -
CDR3 protein: CATPPTSSLGTQYF
CDR3 DNA: TGTGCCACCCCTCCGACTAGCAGCTTGGGGACCCAGTACTTC

J gene: TRBJ1-6
D gene: TRBD1
CDR3 length: 12
V gene: TRBV6-5
clone size: few
CDR3 protein: CAVGTVNSPLHF
CDR3 DNA: TGTGCCGTCGGGACAGTGAATTCACCCCTCCACTTT

J gene: TRBJ2-7
D gene: -
CDR3 length: 15
V gene: TRBV14
clone size: -
CDR3 protein: CASSQAWGNSYEQYF
CDR3 DNA: TGTGCCAGCAGCCAAGCTTGGGGGAACTCCTACGAGCAGTACTTC

J gene: TRBJ2-2
D gene: -
CDR3 length: 12
V gene: TRBV29-1
clone size: -
CDR3 protein: CSVEGETGELFF
CDR3 DNA: TGCAGCGTTGAGGGAGAGACCGGGGAGCTGTTTTTT

J gene: TRBJ2-1
D gene: -
CDR3 length: 15
V gene: TRBV7-9
clone size: -
CDR3 protein: CASSLGAGFYNEQFF
CDR3 DNA: TGTGCCAGCAGCTTGGGGGCAGGATTCTACAATGAGCAGTTCTTC

J gene: TRBJ1-4
D gene: -
CDR3 length: 16
V gene: TRBV6-5
clone size: -
CDR3 protein: CASSYRRTSGSEKLFF
CDR3 DNA: TGTGCCAGCAGTTACCGTAGGACTAGCGGGAGCGAAAAACTGTTTTTT

J gene: TRBJ2-3
D gene: TRBD2
CDR3 length: 14
V gene: TRBV2
clone size: -
CDR3 protein: CASSGGRASDTQYF
CDR3 DNA: TGTGCCAGCAGCGGCGGGAGGGCCTCAGATACGCAGTATTTT

J gene: TRBJ1-1
D gene: -
CDR3 length: 13
V gene: TRBV10-2
clone size: few
CDR3 protein: CASRKTGTPEAFF
CDR3 DNA: TGCGCCAGCAGGAAAACCGGGACTCCCGAAGCTTTCTTT

J gene: TRBJ1-1
D gene: -
CDR3 length: 12
V gene: TRBV27
clone size: -
CDR3 protein: CASSSIGLEAFF
CDR3 DNA: TGTGCCAGCAGTTCGATCGGACTCGAAGCTTTCTTT

J gene: TRBJ1-1
D gene: -
CDR3 length: 14
V gene: TRBV6-2/TRBV6-3
clone size: few
CDR3 protein: CASSWRSEYTEAFF
CDR3 DNA: TGTGCCAGCAGTTGGAGATCTGAGTACACTGAAGCTTTCTTT

J gene: TRBJ2-5
D gene: TRBD1
CDR3 length: 15
V gene: TRBV3-1
clone size: few
CDR3 protein: CASSQVGTGMKTQYF
CDR3 DNA: TGTGCCAGCAGCCAAGTAGGGACAGGGATGAAGACCCAGTACTTC

J gene: TRBJ1-1
D gene: -
CDR3 length: 14
V gene: TRBV25-1
clone size: few
CDR3 protein: CASSPTRKNTEAFF
CDR3 DNA: TGTGCCAGCAGCCCAACGAGAAAAAACACTGAAGCTTTCTTT

J gene: TRBJ1-1
D gene: TRBD1
CDR3 length: 13
V gene: TRBV27
clone size: -
CDR3 protein: CASSRQGRTEDFF
CDR3 DNA: TGTGCCAGCAGTCGACAGGGTCGGACTGAAGATTTCTTT

J gene: TRBJ1-4
D gene: -
CDR3 length: 14
V gene: TRBV7-9
clone size: -
CDR3 protein: CASIPGLPGEKLFF
CDR3 DNA: TGTGCCAGCATTCCGGGACTTCCTGGAGAAAAACTGTTTTTT

J gene: TRBJ2-1
D gene: -
CDR3 length: 15
V gene: TRBV6-7
clone size: -
CDR3 protein: CASSFVNRRHNEQFF
CDR3 DNA: TGTGCCAGCAGTTTCGTAAACAGGCGACACAATGAGCAGTTCTTC

J gene: TRBJ2-2
D gene: -
CDR3 length: 14
V gene: TRBV3-1
clone size: few
CDR3 protein: CASSTQLSTGELFF
CDR3 DNA: TGTGCCAGCAGCACACAACTTAGCACCGGGGAGCTGTTTTTT

J gene: TRBJ2-5
D gene: -
CDR3 length: 12
V gene: TRBV29-1
clone size: few
CDR3 protein: CSVGGGSETQYF
CDR3 DNA: TGCAGCGTTGGTGGGGGCTCAGAGACCCAGTACTTC

J gene: TRBJ1-2
D gene: -
CDR3 length: 13
V gene: TRBV9
clone size: few
CDR3 protein: CASSSTVNYGYTF
CDR3 DNA: TGTGCCAGCAGCTCAACAGTAAACTATGGCTACACCTTC

J gene: TRBJ1-2
D gene: -
CDR3 length: 15
V gene: TRBV5-1
clone size: -
CDR3 protein: CASSLMSGPNYGYTF
CDR3 DNA: TGCGCCAGCAGCTTGATGTCTGGGCCCAACTATGGCTACACCTTC

J gene: TRBJ1-3
D gene: -
CDR3 length: 13
V gene: TRBV19
clone size: few
CDR3 protein: CASFHVSGNTIYF
CDR3 DNA: TGTGCCAGTTTTCACGTATCTGGAAACACCATATATTTT

J gene: TRBJ2-7
D gene: -
CDR3 length: 13
V gene: TRBV11-2
clone size: few
CDR3 protein: CASSLGRPGEQYF
CDR3 DNA: TGTGCCAGCAGCTTAGGAAGGCCCGGTGAGCAGTACTTC

J gene: TRBJ2-7
D gene: -
CDR3 length: 12
V gene: TRBV20-1
clone size: -
CDR3 protein: CSARAGGDEQYF
CDR3 DNA: TGCAGTGCTAGGGCAGGAGGCGACGAGCAGTACTTC

J gene: TRBJ1-2
D gene: -
CDR3 length: 13
V gene: TRBV5-1
clone size: few
CDR3 protein: CASSFPQGNGYTF
CDR3 DNA: TGCGCCAGCAGCTTTCCACAGGGCAATGGCTACACCTTC

J gene: TRBJ2-1
D gene: TRBD2
CDR3 length: 14
V gene: TRBV20-1
clone size: -
CDR3 protein: CSAPGTSSYNEQFF
CDR3 DNA: TGCAGTGCTCCCGGGACTAGCAGCTACAATGAGCAGTTCTTC